Each of the 21 T cell receptor beta chains below was sequenced from the same sample in a study of cytomegalovirus exposure and HLA in healthy donors. It was with 60 Vbeta and 13 Jbeta primers that the PCR ran. The repertoire was sequenced with immunoSEQ multiplex PCR; TCRdb's copy has only in-frame clones and lacks some. The table records about 200,000 clones, 65% to 80% of them present only once. The specimen was PBMCs. The receptor set was obtained from a woman aged 40 to 50 in good health and CMV-seronegative.

The gene calls are TRBV5-1 and TRBJ2-7, with 14 bases identical to TRBD2. Unmatched junction bases numbered 8, after V lost 4 bases and J lost 5 bases. Germline assignment: CDR1 SGHRS and CDR2 YFSETQ. The CDR3 is made up of 16 amino acids. The CDR3 is CASSRSPGLAGDEQYF. The CDR3 bases are TGCGCCAGCAGCCGCTCCCCGGGACTAGCGGGAGACGAGCAGTACTTC.

The chain employs TRBV19 and TRBJ2-7, with a tentative D call TRBD1 (5 bases). The CDR3 sequence is 15 residues long. With 1 base removed from V and 3 bases from J, the gap between germline ends came to 13 bases. Germline CDR1 LNHDA, CDR2 SQIVND (reference sequence). CDR3 amino acids: CASSIGAQGFYEQYV. The DNA for the CDR3 is TGTGCCAGTAGTATAGGGGCCCAGGGATTCTACGAGCAGTACGTC.

The chain has TRBV28 and TRBJ1-2, with a possible D match to TRBD1 (5 bases). The CDR3 totals 13 residues. Trimming removed 6 bases from V and 2 bases from J, with 10 bases in between. CDR1 and CDR2 (germline): MDHEN, SYDVKM. The CDR3 region is CASRLPGNYGYTF. The CDR3 region has the DNA TGTGCCAGCAGGCTACCAGGGAACTATGGCTACACCTTC.

This clone was detected a few times. The chain has TRBV10-3 and TRBJ1-2, with D unclear. This CDR3 contains 14 residues. Deletions cut 2 bases from V and 6 bases from J, with 13 bases between. CDR1 and CDR2 from the germline V gene are ENHRY and SYGVKD. CDR3 region: CAISEAGAPHGYTF. The DNA of the CDR3 is TGTGCCATCAGTGAGGCAGGCGCCCCTCATGGCTACACCTTC.

The table lists this clone with a few counts. This chain joins TRBV4-3 and TRBJ2-2, with 9 bases that match TRBD2. After removal of 8 bases from V and 6 bases from J, the junction contained 13 bases not matched to a gene. The CDR3 is 16 amino acids. CDR1 and CDR2 (germline): LGHNA, YSLEER. The CDR3 loop reads CASGLLAGGPAGELFF. The CDR3 bases are TGCGCCAGCGGACTATTGGCGGGAGGGCCGGCCGGGGAGCTGTTTTTT.

The chain recombines TRBV11-2 with TRBJ1-5; possible D gene TRBD1, 5 bases. Germline V CDR1 and CDR2: SGHAT, FQNNGV. Trimming pared 2 bases from V and 0 bases from J, leaving 5 bases between. CDR3 length equals 14 residues. The CDR3 here is CASSLRGSNQPQHF. In DNA, the CDR3 is TGTGCCAGCAGCTTAAGGGGTAGCAATCAGCCCCAGCATTTT.

The V gene is TRBV19, the J gene TRBJ1-3; a weak D match, TRBD1 (6 bases). The CDR3 sequence is 17 residues long. Germline CDR1 LNHDA, CDR2 SQIVND (reference sequence). V lost 2 bases and J 2 bases, leaving 16 bases between the germline ends. CDR3 sequence reads: CASSIRDIKGTGNTIYF. The CDR3 bases are TGTGCCAGTAGTATAAGGGACATAAAAGGAACTGGAAACACCATATATTTT.

The V call is TRBV6-1, the J call TRBJ2-1; D possibly corresponds to TRBD2 (6 bases). Germline V gene lookup returns CDR1 MNHNS and CDR2 SASEGT. Trimming took off 1 base at V and 8 bases at J, with 18 bases between the two ends. This CDR3 is built from 16 residues. Written as DNA, the CDR3 is TGTGCCAGCAGTGAAGTACTATATGGGACTTGGTATGAGCAGTTCTTC. It encodes CASSEVLYGTWYEQFF.

The genes are TRBV5-1 and TRBJ1-5, with a possible D match to TRBD1 (6 bases). This CDR3 has 15 residues. In germline, CDR1 is SGHRS, CDR2 YFSETQ. V was cut by 4 bases and J by 0 bases, with 11 bases left in between. DNA for the CDR3: TGCGCCAGCAGCGTATCAGGGGTTAGCAATCAGCCCCAGCATTTT. It codes for CASSVSGVSNQPQHF.

V usage is TRBV2 and J usage is TRBJ2-4; 11 positions match TRBD1. Germline trimming cut 7 bases from V and 2 bases from J; bases unmatched to any gene: 16. Per the germline V gene, CDR1 is SNHLY and CDR2 is FYNNEI. This CDR3 contains 19 residues. CDR3 sequence (DNA): TGTGCCAGCAACAAAACGGGGGGACAGGGGGTTACGACCAAAAACATTCAGTACTTC. Translation: CASNKTGGQGVTTKNIQYF.

The chain combines TRBV29-1 with TRBJ2-1; D possibly corresponds to TRBD1 (6 bases). The CDR3 sequence is 14 residues long. The germline CDR1 and CDR2 sequences are SQVTM and ANQGSEA. The V and J ends lost 8 bases and 0 bases respectively, with 14 bases between them. This CDR3 is CSYDRLPSYNEQFF. The CDR3 DNA reads as TGCAGCTACGACAGGTTACCCTCCTACAATGAGCAGTTCTTC.

The chain has TRBV7-2 and TRBJ2-2; D perhaps matches TRBD1 (6 bases). Germline V CDR1 and CDR2: SGHTA, FQGNSA. V dropped 1 base and J dropped 6 bases, with 9 bases sitting between them. This CDR3 region has 14 residues. The CDR3 nucleotides are TGTGCCAGCAGCTTAGGACAGGTCCCCGGGGAGCTGTTTTTT. Translation gives CASSLGQVPGELFF. Drawing the rest from reference TRBV7-2 and TRBJ2-2, the complete variable domain is GAGVSQSPSNKVTEKGKDVELRCDPISGHTALYWYRQSLGQGLEFLIYFQGNSAPDKSGLPSDRFSAERTGGSVSTLTIQRTQQEDSAVYLCASSLGQVPGELFFGEGSRLTVL.

The chain combines TRBV11-3 with TRBJ2-1, with 9 nucleotides matching TRBD2. Germline V gene lookup returns CDR1 SGHNT and CDR2 YENEEA. This CDR3 contains 15 residues. Germline trimming cut 6 bases from V and 0 bases from J; bases unmatched to any gene: 3. The CDR3 region is CASSPLAGSYNEQFF. CDR3 nucleotide sequence: TGTGCCAGCAGTCCACTAGCGGGCTCCTACAATGAGCAGTTCTTC.

The gene calls are TRBV7-6 and TRBJ2-3, with D uncertain. This CDR3 comprises 13 residues. Trimming cost V 3 bases and J 0 bases, with 4 bases left between them. Per the germline V gene, CDR1 is SGHVS and CDR2 is FNYEAQ. For the CDR3, the DNA is TGTGCCAGCAGCTTCTCTAGCACAGATACGCAGTATTTT. It specifies CASSFSSTDTQYF.

Remarks on this clone: One end of the junction is discordant with germline, which a read error may explain. This sequence joins TRBV2 and TRBJ2-1, with 13 bases fitting TRBD2. CDR1 and CDR2 (germline): SNHLY, FYNNEI. The CDR3 is 15 residues long. The CDR3 protein is CVSREGLAGDNEQFF. CDR3 sequence (DNA): TGTGTCAGCAGGGAAGGACTAGCGGGGGACAATGAGCAGTTCTTC.

Concerning this clone itself: Different DNA sequences within this sample yield the same CDR3. The chain joins TRBV5-4 to TRBJ1-2; 8 positions agree with TRBD1. V shed 4 bases and J 8 bases; nucleotides not matched to a gene: 4. CDR3 length equals 12 residues. Germline V gene lookup returns CDR1 SGHNT and CDR2 YYREEE (reference sequence). CDR3 residues: CASSLDREGYTF. The DNA for the CDR3 is TGTGCCAGCAGCCTGGACAGGGAAGGCTACACCTTC.

This sequence joins TRBV30 and TRBJ1-6, with D possibly being TRBD1 (5 bases). CDR3 length equals 14 residues. Trimming removed 5 bases from V and 8 bases from J, with 16 bases in between. Germline V CDR1 and CDR2: GTSNPN, SVGIG (reference sequence). CDR3 sequence (DNA): TGTGCCTGGGACCCGAGACAGCGTGATTCACCCCTCCACTTT. Amino acids: CAWDPRQRDSPLHF.

The genes are TRBV29-1 and TRBJ2-7; tentatively, D is TRBD1 (6 bases). The CDR3 is 14 residues long. Per germline, CDR1 SQVTM and CDR2 ANQGSEA. The V end lost 4 bases, the J end lost 7 bases, and 20 bases lay between the germline ends. The CDR3 coding sequence is TGCAGCGTTGTTGGCCTAGGGGGAGCTCAGGAGCAGTACTTC. Residues: CSVVGLGGAQEQYF.

CDR3 sequence reads: CASSIVAGGPDTQYF. The CDR3 nucleotides are TGTGCCAGTAGTATAGTGGCGGGAGGGCCAGATACGCAGTATTTT. The gene calls are TRBV19 and TRBJ2-3; the match to TRBD2 covers 9 bases. This CDR3 comprises 15 residues. Germline trimming cut 1 base from V and 4 bases from J; bases unmatched to any gene: 3. Germline assignment: CDR1 LNHDA and CDR2 SQIVND (reference sequence).

The chain recombines TRBV18 with TRBJ1-2; 9 bases agree with TRBD1. Trimming removed 3 bases from V and 4 bases from J; junction bases left unmatched: 6. The CDR3 has 15 amino acids. CDR1 and CDR2 from the germline V gene are KGHSH and LQKENI. The CDR3 sequence: CASSPVGQGLYGYTF. CDR3 bases: TGTGCCAGCTCACCCGTGGGACAGGGACTCTATGGCTACACCTTC.

The chain has TRBV4-1 and TRBJ1-5; D might be TRBD1 (6 bases). The CDR3 is 16 amino acids. CDR1 and CDR2 from the germline V gene are MGHRA and YSYEKL. Trimming pared 0 bases from V and 9 bases from J, leaving 18 bases between. The CDR3 nucleotides read TGCGCCAGCAGCCAAGAAGGACAGACTCTAAAGGCGCCCCAGCATTTT. This translates into CASSQEGQTLKAPQHF.